What follows are 20 T cell receptor beta chains derived from one specimen sequenced in a study of response to subunit inactivated influenza vaccine. In TCRdb, the RT-PCR reads were re-called with MiXCR into one record per CDR3 protein. The sample holds roughly 550,000 distinct CDR3 sequences, approximately 24% seen once. The same data also went into a second study, on T cells expressing NK-cell markers. That source reports: The cDNA for TCR beta came from 5'RACE template switching with UMIs.

The material sequenced was CD4+ T cells sorted from PBMCs, taken 11 to 12 days after vaccination. Receptors were obtained from a man aged 50 or older who received an inactivated influenza vaccine.

This clonotype showed up just a few times. The chain joins TRBV5-1 to TRBJ2-7, with D uncertain. The germline V gene encodes CDR1 SGHRS and CDR2 YFSETQ. V was clipped by 4 bases and J by 6 bases, with 17 bases between them. The CDR3 totals 14 residues. The CDR3 reads CASSPRGQIFEQYF. DNA of the CDR3: TGCGCCAGCAGCCCCCGAGGTCAGATTTTCGAGCAGTACTTC. Full variable domain (rest looked up from reference TRBV5-1 and TRBJ2-7): KAGVTQTPRYLIKTRGQQVTLSCSPISGHRSVSWYQQTPGQGLQFLFEYFSETQRNKGNFPGRFSGRQFSNSRSEMNVSTLELGDSALYLCASSPRGQIFEQYFGPGTRLTVT.

The chain employs TRBV6-1 and TRBJ2-7; a weak D match, TRBD2 (6 bases). With 6 bases removed from V and 3 bases from J, the gap between germline ends came to 12 bases. The CDR3 extends over 13 amino acids. CDR1 is MNHNS and CDR2 is SASEGT in the germline V gene. CDR3 DNA: TGTGCCAGCAGACCCGGGGGACTCTACGAGCAGTACTTC. Encoded protein: CASRPGGLYEQYF.

In its sample, this clonotype was seen a few times. V is TRBV20-1 and J is TRBJ1-1; possibly TRBD1 for D (5 bases). V lost 6 bases and J 1 base, leaving 18 bases between the germline ends. Germline V gene data show CDR1 as DFQATT and CDR2 as SNEGSKA (reference sequence). The CDR3 covers 15 residues. CDR3 coding DNA: TGCAGTGCGCGCACCCCGGGACCGGCGAACACTGAAGCTTTCTTT. This translates into CSARTPGPANTEAFF.

This clonotype was found a few times. The genes are TRBV27 and TRBJ2-5; possibly TRBD1 or TRBD2 for D (5 bases each). The CDR3 sequence is 12 residues long. The V gene lost 5 bases and the J gene lost 7 bases, with 11 bases spanning the gap. CDR1 is MNHEY and CDR2 is SMNVEV in the germline V gene (reference sequence). The DNA for the CDR3 is TGTGCCAGCAGTACCCCCGGGGCGACCCAGTACTTC. Amino acids: CASSTPGATQYF.

This clonotype came up many times. The V call is TRBV20-1, the J call TRBJ2-5; D call uncertain. The CDR3 extends over 12 amino acids. The V and J ends lost 6 bases and 5 bases respectively, with 13 bases between them. From germline, CDR1 is DFQATT and CDR2 SNEGSKA (reference sequence). The CDR3 DNA reads TGCAGTGCCCCTAGGTCTAGGGAGACCCAGTACTTC. It specifies CSAPRSRETQYF.

This clonotype was observed a handful of times. The chain has TRBV7-2 and TRBJ2-1; D is perhaps TRBD2 (6 bases). Between the trimmed V and J ends, which lost 5 bases and 2 bases, there was a span of 10 bases. The germline V gene has CDR1 SGHTA and CDR2 FQGNSA. There are 14 residues in the CDR3. The CDR3 sequence: CASSMGGAYNEQFF. The CDR3, as DNA: TGTGCCAGCAGCATGGGGGGAGCCTACAATGAGCAGTTCTTC.

This clonotype was found a few times. The chain links TRBV12-3 or TRBV12-4 to TRBJ2-1; D is ambiguous. This CDR3 is 15 amino acids long. The germline V and J ends were trimmed by 5 bases and 1 base, with 12 bases remaining between them. The CDR3 nucleotides are TGTGCCAGCAGTACCCAGGCAACTTCCTACAATGAGCAGTTCTTC. Amino acids: CASSTQATSYNEQFF.

There are a few counts of this clonotype. The V call is TRBV7-2, the J call TRBJ2-3; 9 bases align to TRBD1. The CDR3 consists of 16 residues. CDR1 is SGHTA and CDR2 is FQGNSA in the germline V gene. With 3 bases clipped from V and 5 bases from J, the junction kept 9 bases outside the gene matches. The CDR3 DNA follows: TGTGCCAGCAGCTTCCAACAGGGGGCCGGTTTAGATACGCAGTATTTT. This codes for CASSFQQGAGLDTQYF.

This clonotype was counted only a few times. V gene TRBV12-3 or TRBV12-4 combines with J gene TRBJ2-2, with 9 bases lining up with TRBD1. V shed 5 bases and J 4 bases; nucleotides not matched to a gene: 2. This CDR3 has 14 amino acids. CDR3 sequence reads: CASSTGGGTGELFF. The CDR3 DNA sequence: TGTGCCAGCAGTACAGGGGGCGGCACCGGGGAGCTGTTTTTT.

This clonotype was picked up one time. The rearrangement uses TRBV10-3 and TRBJ2-1, with D possibly being TRBD2 (6 bases). Trimming left V 6 bases short and J 0 bases short, with 24 bases between. Looked up from germline, CDR1 is ENHRY and CDR2 is SYGVKD. This CDR3 has 19 amino acids. This CDR3 is CAIRRIADPHPSSYNEQFF. The CDR3 bases are TGTGCCATCAGGAGAATAGCGGACCCTCATCCGAGCTCCTACAATGAGCAGTTCTTC.

This clonotype was seen ten or more times. Compared with germline, one end of the junction differs, possibly owing to a read error. The chain employs TRBV5-1 and TRBJ2-3; 8 bases match TRBD1. The CDR3 loop spans 13 amino acids. Germline V CDR1 and CDR2: SGHRS, YFSETQ. The CDR3 reads CASSLDRADTQYF. The CDR3 DNA follows: TGTGCCAGCAGCTTGGACAGGGCAGATACGCAGTATTTT. Looking up the rest from reference TRBV5-1 and TRBJ2-3 gives the full variable domain: KAGVTQTPRYLIKTRGQQVTLSCSPISGHRSVSWYQQTPGQGLQFLFEYFSETQRNKGNFPGRFSGRQFSNSRSEMNVSTLELGDSALYLCASSLDRADTQYFGPGTRLTVL.

The chain is built from TRBV5-1 and TRBJ2-5; 13 bases agree with TRBD2. Germline V CDR1 and CDR2: SGHRS, YFSETQ. With 3 bases clipped from V and 5 bases from J, the junction kept 7 bases outside the gene matches. The CDR3 is 16 amino acids. Here the CDR3 DNA reads TGCGCCAGCAGCTGGACTAGCGGGAGAGGAGGGGAGACCCAGTACTTC. This gives the protein CASSWTSGRGGETQYF.

The chain is built from TRBV3-1 and TRBJ2-2, with D possibly TRBD2 on 6 matching bases. Germline-derived CDR1 and CDR2 are LGHDT and YNNKEL (reference sequence). Trimming removed 5 bases at V and 7 bases at J, with 8 bases between. This CDR3 has 12 residues. The CDR3 reads CASSTAGGELFF. The CDR3 region has the DNA TGTGCCAGCAGCACAGCGGGCGGGGAGCTGTTTTTT. Together with reference TRBV3-1 and TRBJ2-2, the CDR3 gives the full variable domain: DTAVSQTPKYLVTQMGNDKSIKCEQNLGHDTMYWYKQDSKKFLKIMFSYNNKELIINETVPNRFSPKSPDKAHLNLHINSLELGDSAVYFCASSTAGGELFFGEGSRLTVL.

This clonotype has only a few counts. The CDR3 nucleotides read TGCAGTGCTAGCCACGGGACAGCCTATAATTCACCCCTCCACTTT. Residues: CSASHGTAYNSPLHF. The rearrangement joins TRBV20-1 to TRBJ1-6; 7 bases are shared with TRBD1. CDR1 and CDR2 from the germline V gene are DFQATT and SNEGSKA (reference sequence). Losses at the gene ends were 3 bases for V and 2 bases for J; bases not matched to a gene: 4. The CDR3 sequence is 15 residues long.

In its sample, this clonotype was seen a few times. The chain couples TRBV20-1 to TRBJ1-2; D is ambiguous. The length of the CDR3 is 11 residues. Deletions cut 5 bases from V and 7 bases from J, with 11 bases between. Germline values: CDR1 DFQATT, CDR2 SNEGSKA (reference sequence). The CDR3 loop reads CSAPLEVGYTF. CDR3 sequence (DNA): TGCAGTGCTCCTCTCGAGGTTGGCTACACCTTC.

J is TRBJ2-1 and V is TRBV18; D not certain. Trimming pared 3 bases from V and 7 bases from J, leaving 10 bases between. The V gene's germline CDR1 is KGHSH and CDR2 LQKENI. CDR3 length equals 13 residues. DNA of the CDR3: TGTGCCAGCTCACCCCCCTCTGGGAATGAGCAGTTCTTC. This encodes CASSPPSGNEQFF.

V is TRBV7-2 and J is TRBJ2-2, with 8 bases aligning to TRBD1. With V trimmed by 1 base and J by 5 bases, 3 bases remained unmatched. The CDR3 loop spans 15 amino acids. Per the germline V gene, CDR1 is SGHTA and CDR2 is FQGNSA. Here the CDR3 reads CASSLGWTGTGELFF. The DNA for the CDR3 is TGTGCCAGCAGCTTAGGTTGGACAGGGACCGGGGAGCTGTTTTTT.

DNA for the CDR3: TGTGCCTTCGGACGGGGGAACACTGAAGCTTTCTTT. Its protein product is CAFGRGNTEAFF. The chain uses TRBV30 and TRBJ1-1; D is undetermined. Trimming removed 7 bases from V and 1 base from J, with 10 bases in between. CDR1 GTSNPN and CDR2 SVGIG come from the germline V gene (reference sequence). The CDR3 totals 12 residues.

The sample holds many counts of this clonotype. The chain has TRBV5-1 and TRBJ1-4; D unclear. V gave up 0 bases and J gave up 0 bases, with 3 bases separating them. The CDR3 consists of 14 residues. Germline CDR1 and CDR2: SGHRS and YFSETQ. The CDR3: CASSLGATNEKLFF. CDR3 DNA: TGCGCCAGCAGCTTGGGGGCAACTAATGAAAAACTGTTTTTT.

The V gene is TRBV15, the J gene TRBJ1-3; 7 positions agree with TRBD1. Trimming removed 1 base from V and 0 bases from J; junction bases left unmatched: 0. Germline CDR1 is LNHNV and CDR2 is YYDKDF (reference sequence). This CDR3 comprises 15 residues. CDR3 coding DNA: TGTGCCACCAGCAGAGGGGACAGCTCTGGAAACACCATATATTTT. Translated, it gives CATSRGDSSGNTIYF.